This TCR beta chain comes out of a study of CD4 and CD8 cells across lung adenocarcinoma regions. Samples came from patients with localized non-small cell lung adenocarcinoma. Each CDR3 protein gets one entry after TCRdb re-called the PCR reads with MiXCR. The sample lists 3,600 or so distinct CDR3 sequences, about 61% seen once, with approximately 19% in the top ten. This CDR3 comprises 14 residues. Trimming removed 5 bases at V and 9 bases at J, with 17 bases between. Germline values: CDR1 SGHAT, CDR2 FQNNGV. The source is a male donor with lung adenocarcinoma. The CD4 and CD8 labels of this study may be unreliable. The V gene is TRBV11-2, the J gene TRBJ2-4; D not certain. Specimen: CD4+ T cells from the margin of a lung tumor. CDR3 in DNA: TGTGCCAGCAGCCCTCGGGTGGGCCAAGGCATTCAGTACTTC. Its protein product is CASSPRVGQGIQYF.